These 2 T cell receptor beta chains originate from one sample sequenced in a study of T cell repertoires in cytomegalovirus infection. TCRdb used MiXCR to reprocess the reads, holding one entry per CDR3 protein. Here the sample spans 250,000 or so distinct CDR3 sequences, roughly 9.1% being singletons. The sequenced material came from PBMCs. The receptors come from a human donor in good health (CMV status not recorded). Some clones in this sample may be carry-over from other donors' samples.

At least ten counts were recorded for this clonotype. The rearrangement links TRBV7-8 to TRBJ2-1; 10 nucleotides match TRBD1. Trimming removed 1 base from V and 5 bases from J; junction bases left unmatched: 8. Germline assignment: CDR1 SGHVS and CDR2 FQNEAQ. This CDR3 contains 17 residues. The CDR3 DNA reads as TGTGCCAGCAGCTTAGATGACAGGGGGCGGCTAGACAATGAGCAGTTCTTC. Amino acid sequence: CASSLDDRGRLDNEQFF.

This chain joins TRBV6-5 and TRBJ2-1; D possibly corresponds to TRBD2 (6 bases). The CDR3 totals 16 residues. With 3 bases removed from V and 8 bases from J, the gap between germline ends came to 20 bases. From germline, CDR1 is MNHEY and CDR2 SVGAGI. CDR3 in DNA: TGTGCCAGCAGTTATAGTGGAGGGATCCAATTCGATGAGCAGTTCTTC. Protein: CASSYSGGIQFDEQFF.